Following are 7 T cell receptor beta chains from one sample sequenced in a study of T cell responses to AZD1222 COVID-19 vaccine (dated by TCRdb to the early 2020s). The sample's time point label is to be understood as: baseline before first vaccination. Library construction relied on the immunoSEQ multiplex PCR assay. TCRdb obtained this table from immuneACCESS and retained in-frame rearrangements with V and J assigned. These tables miss some clones; where compared with another copy, unresolved V genes account for less than half of the shortfall, and the remainder is unexplained. The sample yields more than 150,000 clones; almost 95% were counted once. The ten largest account for 7% to 9.5% of the sample. The sequencing here drew on peripheral blood, taken on day 0 of AZD1222 vaccination. The receptor source for this set is an adult in good health.

The V call is TRBV3-1 (or the pseudogene TRBV3-2), the J call TRBJ1-1; D not certain. The CDR3 contains 12 residues. Germline V gene lookup returns CDR1 LGHDT and CDR2 YNNKEL (reference sequence). Trimming took off 0 bases at V and 11 bases at J, with 10 bases between the two ends. CDR3 DNA sequence: TGTGCCAGCAGCCAAGATACATCTCCGGCTTTCTTT. This gives the protein CASSQDTSPAFF.

J is TRBJ2-2 and V is TRBV9, with 8 bases fitting TRBD1. Germline V gene data show CDR1 as SGDLS and CDR2 as YYNGEE. CDR3 length: 16 amino acids. The junction had 12 bases not matched to a gene; V was cut back by 4 bases and J by 7 bases. The CDR3 sequence: CASSPRGRGLDGELFF. The CDR3 region has the DNA TGTGCCAGCAGCCCAAGAGGCAGGGGGCTTGACGGGGAGCTGTTTTTT.

About this clone itself: Other DNA sequences in the sample encode the same CDR3. V and J are TRBV3-1 (or the pseudogene TRBV3-2) and TRBJ2-7; possible D gene TRBD2, 6 bases. Germline CDR1 and CDR2: LGHDT and YNNKEL (reference sequence). The CDR3 length is 12 residues. V was pared by 4 bases and J by 6 bases, with 10 bases between. This CDR3 is CASSLVEGEQYF. CDR3 coding DNA: TGTGCCAGCAGCCTGGTGGAGGGCGAGCAGTACTTC.

The chain uses TRBV5-1 and TRBJ2-3, with D tentatively TRBD2 (6 bases). CDR3 length: 15 residues. V lost 3 bases to trimming and J lost 0 bases, with 11 bases between them. The germline V gene encodes CDR1 SGHRS and CDR2 YFSETQ. This chain's CDR3 is CASSSAGPSTDTQYF. As DNA, the CDR3 is TGCGCCAGCAGCTCGGCGGGACCTAGCACAGATACGCAGTATTTT.

V usage is TRBV28 and J usage is TRBJ2-1, with TRBD1 identical over 12 bases. Per germline, CDR1 MDHEN and CDR2 SYDVKM. CDR3 length equals 15 residues. J gave up 16 bases and V 7 bases, and 17 bases lay outside the gene matches. Here the CDR3 DNA reads TGTGCCAGCACAGAACCGGGACAGGGGGCCCCTGCGCAATTCTTC. It is translated as CASTEPGQGAPAQFF.

The chain recombines TRBV9 with TRBJ2-3; D gene ambiguous. The germline V and J ends were trimmed by 3 bases and 6 bases, with 8 bases remaining between them. CDR3 length equals 12 residues. Germline CDR1 is SGDLS and CDR2 is YYNGEE. CDR3 sequence reads: CASSGERDTQYF. In DNA, the CDR3 is TGTGCCAGCAGCGGCGAGAGGGATACGCAGTATTTT.

The chain is built from TRBV6-5 and TRBJ2-5; 8 nucleotides line up with TRBD1. The germline V gene encodes CDR1 MNHEY and CDR2 SVGAGI. V trimming: 6 bases; J trimming: 2 bases; junction bases outside the gene matches: 2. The CDR3 sequence is 13 residues long. The CDR3 nucleotides are TGTGCCAGCAGAAGGGACAGGCAAGAGACCCAGTACTTC. It specifies CASRRDRQETQYF.